These T cell receptor beta chains were read from a single sample in a study of response to subunit inactivated influenza vaccine. Via MiXCR, TCRdb re-called the RT-PCR reads, giving one row per CDR3 protein. The data contain approximately 700,000 distinct CDR3 sequences, around 13% of them seen just once; the ten biggest clones take up 6.5% to 8.5%. The input for sequencing was PBMCs from blood, taken 14 to 15 days before vaccination. The receptor source for this set is a man in his forties or fifties who received an inactivated influenza vaccine. Each CDR3 is given without its conserved first and last residue. For some rows the clone size is stated as once, few or many, or as a class when expanded; others skip it.

abundance | v_gene | CDR3aa
- | TRBV12-3/TRBV12-4 | ASSLVLTYEQC
- | TRBV30 | AWNRGSEGPYT
- | TRBV28 | ASTPRGRGLTEAF
many | TRBV18 | ASSRRGHDTDTQY
many | TRBV20-1 | SATSTSGSLETQY
- | TRBV20-1 | SARDPRQGLIQETQY
- | TRBV10-3 | AISESDRTNYGYT
many | TRBV4-1 | ASSRSTSGGDNEQF
- | TRBV6-2/TRBV6-3 | ASNSGSYEQY
few | TRBV4-3 | ASSQDWDRDQYGELF
- | TRBV28 | ASSSIGSSYEQY
- | TRBV7-8 | ASSREEYYEQY
few | TRBV6-1 | ASSLQGARTGELF
many | TRBV10-2 | ASSESGNEQF
- | TRBV20-1 | SALAGGRQETLY
- | TRBV3-1 | ASSQFLYNEQF
few | TRBV5-1 | ASSLLASSSYEQY
- | TRBV6-5 | ASSSSGLAGYNEQF
- | TRBV7-8 | ASSLRGTGSTFFGELF
few | TRBV20-1 | SAKTSGGTQDKF
few | TRBV7-3 | ASSPSGVNNEQF
- | TRBV29-1 | SVVGGQPSYNEQF
few | TRBV7-2 | ASSLSSGSLETQY
- | TRBV7-9 | ASSSATGLGNTDTQY
- | TRBV11-2 | ASSLMGGPADTQY
- | TRBV20-1 | SARGDSPNTGELF
few | TRBV2 | ASRDRGSAF
- | TRBV2 | ASSEAIGSGTQY
many | TRBV6-5 | ASRNSGQGGTEAF
- | TRBV7-6 | ASSFTGTGYT
- | TRBV7-2 | ASSLGVLENEQF
many | TRBV4-1 | ASSQEKGGYEQY
many | TRBV29-1 | SVELGGTRAF
few | TRBV19 | ASSMGRGPQETQY
- | TRBV20-1 | SAPRVNEQY
- | TRBV9 | ASSVGSGSGFDTQY
- | TRBV29-1 | SVRKLSPYNEQF
- | TRBV15 | ATSRNLQETQY
- | TRBV27 | ASSFRSAGADTQY
- | TRBV4-3 | ASSQERGNEQF
many | TRBV29-1 | SVGPGLSSYNEQF
- | TRBV28 | ASRASADYYEQY
- | TRBV7-9 | ASERGGPWEQF
- | TRBV28 | ASSLTGHDSPLH
few | TRBV28 | ASSSKVADSSYEQY
- | TRBV20-1 | SARLKPGLGYT
many | TRBV12-3/TRBV12-4 | ASAPGQGFYEQY
- | TRBV5-1 | ASSWGPRGYEQY
- | TRBV6-2/TRBV6-3 | ASSYARTNTEAF
few | TRBV12-3/TRBV12-4 | ASSLREMYNEQF
- | TRBV3-1 | ASSQLNTDTQY
few | TRBV15 | ATSRVAQETQY
- | TRBV27 | ASSFFGELF
- | TRBV20-1 | SACPQGPGNTEAF
- | TRBV29-1 | SVTSGRAADTQY
few | TRBV25-1 | ASSEGETRGY
many | TRBV6-2/TRBV6-3 | ASSYLAASGSSYNEQF
- | TRBV28 | ASSPPSNRGYGYT